Given below is one T cell receptor (beta chain) in context. This sample is drawn from a study of T cell changes during pregnancy in multiple sclerosis. Measured with immunoSEQ multiplex PCR; TCRdb has only the in-frame clones, and not every one. Of about 80,000 clones in the sample, over 85% were seen once. The V gene end was trimmed by 1 base and the J gene end by 2 bases; junction bases not matched to a gene: 7. Germline V gives CDR1 MDHEN, CDR2 SYDVKM. The CDR3 spans 17 residues. The chain has TRBV28 and TRBJ2-3, with 9 bases aligning to TRBD1. This sequence originates from a female donor in good health, enrolled as a control in a pregnancy study. The specimen comprised peripheral blood, sampled in the second trimester of pregnancy. CDR3 DNA sequence: TGTGCCAGCAGTTTATCGACGACAGGGGGTATCACAGATACGCAGTATTTT. Translating gives CASSLSTTGGITDTQYF.